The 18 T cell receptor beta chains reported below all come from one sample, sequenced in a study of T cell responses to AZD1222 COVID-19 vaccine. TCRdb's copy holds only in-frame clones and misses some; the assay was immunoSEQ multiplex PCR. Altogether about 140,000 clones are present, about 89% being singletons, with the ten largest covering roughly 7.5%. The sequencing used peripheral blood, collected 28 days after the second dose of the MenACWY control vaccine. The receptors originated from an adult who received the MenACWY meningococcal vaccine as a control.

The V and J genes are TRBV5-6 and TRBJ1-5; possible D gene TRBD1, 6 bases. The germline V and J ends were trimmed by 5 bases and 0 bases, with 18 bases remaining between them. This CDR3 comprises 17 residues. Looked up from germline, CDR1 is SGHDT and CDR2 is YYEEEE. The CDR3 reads CASSRGGGVYSNQPQHF. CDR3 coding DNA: TGTGCCAGCAGTCGGGGTGGGGGCGTTTATAGCAATCAGCCCCAGCATTTT.

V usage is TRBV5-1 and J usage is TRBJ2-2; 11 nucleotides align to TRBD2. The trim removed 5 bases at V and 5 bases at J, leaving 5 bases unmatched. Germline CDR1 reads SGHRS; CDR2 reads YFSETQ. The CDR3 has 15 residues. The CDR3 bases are TGCGCCAGCAGAGCGCGACTAGCGGGGACCGGGGAGCTGTTTTTT. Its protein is CASRARLAGTGELFF.

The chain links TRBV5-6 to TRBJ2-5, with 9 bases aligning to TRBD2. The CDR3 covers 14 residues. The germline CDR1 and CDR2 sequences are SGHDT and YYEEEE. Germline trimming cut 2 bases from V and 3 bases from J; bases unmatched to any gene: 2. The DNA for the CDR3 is TGTGCCAGCAGCTTCGTAGCGGGAGAAGAGACCCAGTACTTC. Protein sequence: CASSFVAGEETQYF.

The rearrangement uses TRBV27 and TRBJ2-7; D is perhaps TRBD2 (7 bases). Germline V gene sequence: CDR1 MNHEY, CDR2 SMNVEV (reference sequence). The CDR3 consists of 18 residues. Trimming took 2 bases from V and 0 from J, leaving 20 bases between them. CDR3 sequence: CASSLRGGRRGNSYEQYF. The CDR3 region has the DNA TGTGCCAGCAGTTTAAGGGGGGGTAGGCGGGGGAACTCCTACGAGCAGTACTTC.

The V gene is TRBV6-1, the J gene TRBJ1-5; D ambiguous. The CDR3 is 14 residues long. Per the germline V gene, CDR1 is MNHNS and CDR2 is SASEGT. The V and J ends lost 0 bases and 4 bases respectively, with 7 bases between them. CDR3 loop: CASSEAPSNQPQHF. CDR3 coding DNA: TGTGCCAGCAGTGAAGCGCCCAGTAATCAGCCCCAGCATTTT.

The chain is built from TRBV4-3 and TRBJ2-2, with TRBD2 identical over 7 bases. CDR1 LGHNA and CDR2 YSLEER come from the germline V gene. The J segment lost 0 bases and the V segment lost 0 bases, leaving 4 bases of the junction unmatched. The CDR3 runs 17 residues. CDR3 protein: CASSQDWGGTNTGELFF. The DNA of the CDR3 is TGCGCCAGCAGCCAAGATTGGGGGGGGACGAACACCGGGGAGCTGTTTTTT.

The CDR3, as DNA: TGTGCCAGCAGCCAAGTGTGGGCGCGGGACAGGGGACATTCTACAGATACGCAGTATTTT. It yields the protein CASSQVWARDRGHSTDTQYF. The chain links TRBV3-1 (or the pseudogene TRBV3-2) to TRBJ2-3, with 10 bases aligning to TRBD1. Germline V gene sequence: CDR1 LGHDT, CDR2 YNNKEL (reference sequence). The CDR3 runs to 20 residues. The V gene end was trimmed by 1 base and the J gene end by 3 bases; junction bases not matched to a gene: 16.

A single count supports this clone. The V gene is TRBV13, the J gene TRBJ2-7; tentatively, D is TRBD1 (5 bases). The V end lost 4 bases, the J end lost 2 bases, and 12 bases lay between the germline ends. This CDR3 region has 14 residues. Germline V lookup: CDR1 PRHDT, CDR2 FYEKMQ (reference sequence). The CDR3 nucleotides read TGTGCCAGCAGCTGGGCGCAGGGAACCTACGAGCAGTACTTC. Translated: CASSWAQGTYEQYF.

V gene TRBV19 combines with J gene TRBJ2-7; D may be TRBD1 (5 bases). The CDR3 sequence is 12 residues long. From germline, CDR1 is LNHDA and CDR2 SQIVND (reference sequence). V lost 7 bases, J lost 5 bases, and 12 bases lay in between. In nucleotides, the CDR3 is TGTGCCAGTAAGGGCAGGGCCCACGAGCAGTACTTC. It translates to CASKGRAHEQYF.

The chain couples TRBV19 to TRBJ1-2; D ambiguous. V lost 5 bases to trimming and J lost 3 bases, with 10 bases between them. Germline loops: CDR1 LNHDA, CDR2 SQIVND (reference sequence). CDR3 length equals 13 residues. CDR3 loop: CASSPSSHYGYTF. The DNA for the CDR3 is TGTGCCAGTAGTCCCTCTAGCCACTATGGCTACACCTTC.

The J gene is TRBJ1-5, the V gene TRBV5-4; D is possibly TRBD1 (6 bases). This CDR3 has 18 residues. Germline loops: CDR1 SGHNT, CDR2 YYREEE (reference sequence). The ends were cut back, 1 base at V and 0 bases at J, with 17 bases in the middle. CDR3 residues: CASSLPQGGEYSNQPQHF. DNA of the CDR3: TGTGCCAGCAGCTTGCCACAGGGAGGCGAATATAGCAATCAGCCCCAGCATTTT.

The CDR3 sequence: CASGLVRSREGYNEQFF. The DNA of the CDR3 is TGTGCTAGTGGTTTGGTACGATCGCGGGAGGGTTACAATGAGCAGTTCTTC. This chain connects TRBV12-5 to TRBJ2-1, with TRBD2 matching over 9 bases. Germline values: CDR1 LGHNT, CDR2 FRNRAP. The CDR3 length is 17 residues. With V trimmed by 0 bases and J by 4 bases, 7 bases remained unmatched.

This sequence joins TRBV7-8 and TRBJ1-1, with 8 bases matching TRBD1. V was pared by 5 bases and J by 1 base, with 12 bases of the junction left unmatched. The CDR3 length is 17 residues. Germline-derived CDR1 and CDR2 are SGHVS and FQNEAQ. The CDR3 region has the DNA TGTGCCAGCAGCCAAGGACAGGGTAGAGGGTCGAACACTGAAGCTTTCTTT. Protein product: CASSQGQGRGSNTEAFF.

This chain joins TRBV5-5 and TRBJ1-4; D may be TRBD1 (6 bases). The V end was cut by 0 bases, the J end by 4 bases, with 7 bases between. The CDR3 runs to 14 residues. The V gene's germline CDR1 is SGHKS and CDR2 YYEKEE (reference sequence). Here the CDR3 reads CASSLGQVNEKLFF. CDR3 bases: TGTGCCAGCAGCTTGGGACAGGTTAATGAAAAACTGTTTTTT. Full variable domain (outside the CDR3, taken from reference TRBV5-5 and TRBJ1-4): DAGVTQSPTHLIKTRGQQVTLRCSPISGHKSVSWYQQVLGQGPQFIFQYYEKEERGRGNFPDRFSARQFPNYSSELNVNALLLGDSALYLCASSLGQVNEKLFFGSGTQLSVL.

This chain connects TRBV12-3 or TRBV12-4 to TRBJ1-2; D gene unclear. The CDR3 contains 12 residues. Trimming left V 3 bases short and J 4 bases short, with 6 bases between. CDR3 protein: CASSLGTYGYTF. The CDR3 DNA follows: TGTGCCAGCAGTTTGGGCACCTATGGCTACACCTTC.

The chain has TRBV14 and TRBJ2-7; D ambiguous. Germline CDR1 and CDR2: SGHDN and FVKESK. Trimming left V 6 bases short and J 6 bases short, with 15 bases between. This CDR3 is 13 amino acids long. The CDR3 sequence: CASSATTWGEQYF. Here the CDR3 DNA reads TGTGCCAGCAGTGCTACGACCTGGGGCGAGCAGTACTTC.

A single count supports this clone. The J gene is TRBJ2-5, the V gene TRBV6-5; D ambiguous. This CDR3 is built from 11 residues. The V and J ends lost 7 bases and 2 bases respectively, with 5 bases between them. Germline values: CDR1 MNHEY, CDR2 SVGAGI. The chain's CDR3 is CASNSQETQYF. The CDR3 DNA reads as TGTGCCAGCAATTCGCAAGAGACCCAGTACTTC.

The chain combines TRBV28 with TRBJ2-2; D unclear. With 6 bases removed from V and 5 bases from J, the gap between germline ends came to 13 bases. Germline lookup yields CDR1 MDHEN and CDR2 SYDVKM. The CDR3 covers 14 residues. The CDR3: CASSQPVLTGELFF. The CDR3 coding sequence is TGTGCCAGCAGCCAGCCGGTTCTGACCGGGGAGCTGTTTTTT.